This T cell receptor beta chain emerged from a study of glioma-infiltrating T cells (dated by TCRdb to 2016 to 2017). For the wider study: Glioma tissue, non-neoplastic brain tissue and matched peripheral blood mononuclear cells were used as sources from which TCR alpha- and beta-chain repertoires were sequenced. Three low-grade glioma patients, roughly 8 primary glioblastoma patients and three non-glioma patients contributing non-neoplastic brain tissue were included in the paired cohort. To measure divergence between tissue and blood T-cell populations, each tissue-infiltrating repertoire was compared with the peripheral blood repertoire of the same patient. Findings and caveats that apply to the study as a whole: Only a very small number of CDR3 sequences turned up in both tissue and blood, a result put down to high CDR3 diversity combined with limited sampling. In non-neoplastic patients, VJ-independent divergence between tissue and blood fell below expectation, whereas in all gliomas, and especially in low-grade gliomas, the divergence rose above expectation. Group comparisons rested on small numbers: three non-neoplastic, three low-grade glioma and eight glioblastoma patients.

The iRepertoire nested amplicon-rescue multiplex PCR (arm-PCR) platform was used to amplify TCR alpha and beta CDR3 regions from RNA. One-step reverse transcription and amplification used about 95-400 ng of tissue mRNA or PBMC total RNA as input. Following bead purification, Illumina adapters were added by a secondary multiplex PCR, and the libraries were gel-purified between 200 and 400 bp. Internal 6-nucleotide barcodes were carried by the libraries and were used for demultiplexing. The libraries were sequenced on an Illumina MiSeq using 2x220 or 2x250 nucleotide paired-end reads. Under the source paper's analysis protocol: Paired reads were merged using FLASH 1.2.11 and were aligned to the GRCh37 human genome using BWA-MEM, after which TRA and TRB reads were extracted. An IMGT-derived reference of cassette sequences and CDR3 motifs, with pseudogenes included, was used for V and J assignment. Reads were translated in three frames, and productive CDR3s were defined as those with a C...FGXG motif and no stop codons. Unique combinations of V-J cassette pair and CDR3 amino acid sequence were defined as clonotypes. Hamming distance filtering was applied to reads, with thresholds set by the sequence error rate of each sample in mapped regions. The public reads were reprocessed in TCRdb via fastp at Q25 and MiXCR, keeping in-frame beta chains. A single entry per CDR3 protein holds the most common genes and DNA from its merged rows. Here the V and J calls rest on TCRdb's processing, not on the authors' analysis. This sample has 84,000 or so distinct CDR3 sequences in its table, and about 25% of those were observed once. 6.7% of the sample is taken by the ten largest.

CDR1 SSHAT and CDR2 FNYEAQ are derived from the germline V gene (reference sequence). V gives up 1 base and J gives up 7 bases, and the segment between their germline ends measures 17 bases. Its CDR3 holds 16 amino acids, cysteine through phenylalanine. Kept here is only the CDR3 DNA, which spans 48 bases and is read in frame from base 1. Only a few counts were recorded for this clonotype. Its antigen remains undetermined. Base qualities were left out, and no much larger clone turns up one base away. Sequenced material: glioma tissue, nonneoplastic brain tissue, or PBMCs (not recorded which). This receptor was obtained from a human donor with low-grade glioma or glioblastoma, undergoing nonglioma brain surgery, or in good health (not recorded which). The chain is made from TRBV7-7 and TRBJ2-1; 6 matching bases give a weak D call of TRBD2. The DNA is TGTGCCAGCAGCTTAGGGGGACCACAAAGCGGGAATGAGCAGTTCTTC. The encoded protein is CASSLGGPQSGNEQFF.